The 20 T cell receptor beta chains reported below all come from one sample, sequenced in a study of shared clonotypes between healthy human individuals. Libraries were prepared by immunoSEQ multiplex PCR; TCRdb keeps only in-frame clonotypes and omits some of them. The sample shows 2,500,000 or so clones, around 90% of them seen only once. Sequencing was done on a sample of naive CD4+ T cells from PBMCs. Indicated subset: CD45RA+ positively selected. These receptors all stem from a man younger than 35 in good health. Some clones in this sample may be carry-over from other donors' samples.

The genes are TRBV5-1 and TRBJ2-1; D unclear. V lost 2 bases, J lost 9 bases, and 9 bases lay in between. Germline values: CDR1 SGHRS, CDR2 YFSETQ. The CDR3 totals 12 residues. CDR3 residues: CASSFGPPEQFF. CDR3 coding DNA: TGCGCCAGCAGCTTTGGCCCGCCTGAGCAGTTCTTC.

The V and J genes are TRBV4-1 and TRBJ2-1, with D unresolved. CDR3 length equals 19 residues. Trimming cost V 0 bases and J 3 bases, with 21 bases left between them. CDR1 is MGHRA and CDR2 is YSYEKL in the germline V gene. CDR3 region: CASSQDWVLDVGFYNEQFF. CDR3 sequence (DNA): TGCGCCAGCAGCCAAGATTGGGTTCTGGACGTGGGTTTCTACAATGAGCAGTTCTTC.

The chain is built from TRBV5-1 and TRBJ1-4, with D hard to call. CDR1 is SGHRS, CDR2 YFSETQ, per germline. V lost 0 bases and J 4 bases, leaving 10 bases between the germline ends. CDR3 length equals 15 residues. The CDR3 DNA reads as TGCGCCAGCAGCTTGGTAGAAGGGCGTAATGAAAAACTGTTTTTT. Its translation is CASSLVEGRNEKLFF.

Details on this clone: Germline and junction disagree at one end, which may indicate a read error. Other DNA sequences of this sample code for an identical CDR3. The V and J genes are TRBV27 and TRBJ2-7; no clear D gene. Germline lookup yields CDR1 MNHEY and CDR2 SMNVEV (reference sequence). CDR3 length: 15 amino acids. This CDR3 reads CASSPTKPKTYEQYF. CDR3 bases: TGTGCCAGCAGTCCGACCAAACCGAAAACCTATGAGCAGTACTTC.

This chain links TRBV11-2 with TRBJ1-1, with D possibly being TRBD1 (5 bases). Trimming stripped 5 bases from V and 4 bases from J, with 17 bases between. Germline loops: CDR1 SGHAT, CDR2 FQNNGV. This CDR3 spans 15 amino acids. The CDR3 region has the DNA TGTGCCAGCAGCCGCTCGGGGGGATATGGCACTGAAGCTTTCTTT. This gives the protein CASSRSGGYGTEAFF.

The genes are TRBV9 and TRBJ2-1; 10 bases are shared with TRBD2. Germline-derived CDR1 and CDR2 are SGDLS and YYNGEE. The CDR3 runs 16 residues. V shed 4 bases and J 0 bases; nucleotides not matched to a gene: 4. The CDR3 loop is CASSITSGNSYNEQFF. The CDR3 bases are TGTGCCAGCAGCATAACTAGCGGGAACTCCTACAATGAGCAGTTCTTC. Supplemented by reference TRBV9 and TRBJ2-1, the full variable domain reads DSGVTQTPKHLITATGQRVTLRCSPRSGDLSVYWYQQSLDQGLQFLIQYYNGEERAKGNILERFSAQQFPDLHSELNLSSLELGDSALYFCASSITSGNSYNEQFFGPGTRLTVL.

V usage is TRBV28 and J usage is TRBJ1-4; D is unresolved. Looked up from germline, CDR1 is MDHEN and CDR2 is SYDVKM. The CDR3 length is 15 residues. Trimming removed 3 bases at V and 6 bases at J, with 14 bases between. The CDR3 region has the DNA TGTGCCAGCAGTTTTATTGAGGAGGCCGATGAAAAACTGTTTTTT. It yields the protein CASSFIEEADEKLFF.

This sequence joins TRBV27 and TRBJ2-6, with D possibly being TRBD1 or TRBD2 (5 bases each). Germline CDR1 reads MNHEY; CDR2 reads SMNVEV (reference sequence). The V and J ends lost 4 bases and 4 bases respectively, with 8 bases between them. The CDR3 is 14 amino acids. The CDR3 bases are TGTGCCAGCAGTTCAGGGACCGGGGCCAACGTCCTGACTTTC. The encoded protein is CASSSGTGANVLTF.

The rearrangement joins TRBV5-1 to TRBJ1-1; D might be TRBD1 (6 bases). The germline V and J ends were trimmed by 2 bases and 3 bases, with 11 bases remaining between them. The V gene's germline CDR1 is SGHRS and CDR2 YFSETQ. The CDR3 length is 14 residues. CDR3 protein: CASSFRGADTEAFF. CDR3 bases: TGCGCCAGCAGCTTTCGGGGGGCGGACACTGAAGCTTTCTTT.

This clone was picked up a small number of times. V and J are TRBV5-5 and TRBJ1-1, with D possibly matching TRBD1 (5 bases). Germline V gene data show CDR1 as SGHKS and CDR2 as YYEKEE (reference sequence). V was pared by 5 bases and J by 0 bases, with 8 bases between. The CDR3 loop spans 13 amino acids. The CDR3 loop is CASSRDVNTEAFF. For the CDR3, the DNA is TGTGCCAGCAGTAGGGACGTGAACACTGAAGCTTTCTTT.

For the CDR3, the DNA is TGTGCCACCAGCTCCCCGGCAGGGAGGTCTGGAAACACCATATATTTT. This codes for CATSSPAGRSGNTIYF. The genes are TRBV15 and TRBJ1-3; a weak D match, TRBD1 (5 bases). Trimming removed 5 bases from V and 1 base from J, with 15 bases in between. The germline V gene encodes CDR1 LNHNV and CDR2 YYDKDF (reference sequence). The CDR3 is 16 amino acids.

This chain connects TRBV28 to TRBJ2-1, with 8 bases identical to TRBD1. CDR3 length: 14 amino acids. V lost 6 bases, J lost 2 bases, and 3 bases stayed unmatched. Germline V gene sequence: CDR1 MDHEN, CDR2 SYDVKM. CDR3 sequence: CASRIQGAYNEQFF. In nucleotides, the CDR3 is TGTGCCAGCAGAATACAGGGGGCCTACAATGAGCAGTTCTTC.

The chain couples TRBV6-1 to TRBJ1-5; TRBD1 is a possible D gene (6 bases). CDR1 MNHNS and CDR2 SASEGT come from the germline V gene. The CDR3 is 13 amino acids. The germline V and J ends were trimmed by 8 bases and 4 bases, with 12 bases remaining between them. The CDR3 region has the DNA TGTGCCAGCGAACGGGACAAAAATCAGCCCCAGCATTTT. Encoded protein: CASERDKNQPQHF.

V and J are TRBV25-1 and TRBJ2-1, with D tentatively TRBD2 (6 bases). This CDR3 region has 14 residues. Per the germline V gene, CDR1 is MGHDK and CDR2 is SYGVNS. Trimming took off 5 bases at V and 4 bases at J, with 12 bases between the two ends. CDR3 DNA: TGTGCCAGCAGTCGTGCCGGGACTTACAATGAGCAGTTCTTC. Residues: CASSRAGTYNEQFF.

Turning to this clone: The sample holds other DNA sequences that translate to the same CDR3. This chain joins TRBV7-2 and TRBJ2-2; D gene unclear. The CDR3 spans 14 residues. Germline CDR1 and CDR2: SGHTA and FQGNSA. Trimming shortened V by 5 bases and J by 1 base, and 8 bases separated the two germline ends. The DNA for the CDR3 is TGTGCCAGCAGCCTTTTGGGGAACACCGGGGAGCTGTTTTTT. Translated: CASSLLGNTGELFF.

The chain uses TRBV11-1 and TRBJ1-5; D is undetermined. The length of the CDR3 is 12 residues. V lost 5 bases, J lost 4 bases, and 6 bases lay in between. Germline values: CDR1 SGHAT, CDR2 FQDESV (reference sequence). In DNA form, the CDR3 reads TGTGCCAGCAGCGCGACGAATCAGCCCCAGCATTTT. Its protein product is CASSATNQPQHF.

V is TRBV19 and J is TRBJ2-1, with D possibly being TRBD2 (5 bases). This CDR3 comprises 14 residues. The germline V gene encodes CDR1 LNHDA and CDR2 SQIVND (reference sequence). V was clipped by 1 base and J by 10 bases, with 14 bases between them. CDR3 sequence reads: CASSIAKPPGEQFF. DNA for the CDR3: TGTGCCAGTAGTATAGCCAAGCCGCCGGGGGAGCAGTTCTTC.

This clone has just a few counts. This same CDR3 is encoded by further DNA sequences in the sample. The gene calls are TRBV30 and TRBJ1-1; D remains unclear. Germline V CDR1 and CDR2: GTSNPN, SVGIG (reference sequence). The CDR3 extends over 13 amino acids. V lost 0 bases to trimming and J lost 5 bases, with 10 bases between them. The CDR3 bases are TGTGCCTGGAGTGTACGAGGCGGGACTGAAGCTTTCTTT. This gives the protein CAWSVRGGTEAFF.

The chain carries TRBV6-6 and TRBJ2-7, with 10 bases identical to TRBD1. V lost 5 bases, J lost 5 bases, and 6 bases stayed unmatched. Germline assignment: CDR1 MNHNY and CDR2 SVGAGI (reference sequence). The CDR3 covers 14 residues. The CDR3 here is CASSTGTGVHEQYF. The CDR3 DNA follows: TGTGCCAGCAGTACCGGGACAGGGGTCCACGAGCAGTACTTC.

This clone appeared once. V gene TRBV4-2 combines with J gene TRBJ2-7; no reliable D call. Germline V gene sequence: CDR1 LGHNA, CDR2 YNFKEQ. V lost 0 bases to trimming and J lost 3 bases, with 15 bases between them. This CDR3 comprises 16 residues. The CDR3: CASSQEWPGFFYEQYF. The CDR3 DNA follows: TGTGCCAGCAGCCAAGAGTGGCCGGGTTTCTTCTACGAGCAGTACTTC.